The rows below give T cell receptor beta chains drawn from one sample of a study of OX40 agonist ivuxolimab in advanced cancers. Measured with immunoSEQ multiplex PCR; TCRdb has only the in-frame clones, and not every one. The profile covers 40,000 to 60,000 clones, with roughly 88% appearing a single time and 3.4% taken by the ten largest. The sample consisted of CD4+ or CD8+ T cells sorted from blood, taken in a trial of the OX40 agonist ivuxolimab. Source of these receptors: an adult with an advanced solid tumor such as melanoma, head and neck, liver or kidney cancer. CDR3s include the opening cysteine and the closing phenylalanine or tryptophan. Fields, in order: V gene, clone size, D gene, J gene, CDR3 DNA, CDR3 protein. The D gene is left open where the match is weak. Only some rows state a clone size, as once, few, many or a class for expanded clones.

v_call: TRBV7-6; clone_size: .; d_call: TRBD2; j_call: TRBJ2-3; cdr3_nt: TGTGCCAGCAGCTTAGTCCCAGTGGGGGGAGGGGACACAGATACGCAGTATTTT; cdr3_aa: CASSLVPVGGGDTDTQYF
v_call: TRBV4-1; clone_size: .; d_call: TRBD2; j_call: TRBJ2-5; cdr3_nt: TGCGCCAGCAGCCCCCACATCGGGACTAGCGGGACCCAAGAGACCCAGTACTTC; cdr3_aa: CASSPHIGTSGTQETQYF
v_call: TRBV28; clone_size: .; d_call: TRBD2; j_call: TRBJ2-7; cdr3_nt: TGTGCCAGCAGTAGACACGGGACTACCAGCTCCTACGAGCAGTACTTC; cdr3_aa: CASSRHGTTSSYEQYF
v_call: TRBV7-9; clone_size: .; d_call: TRBD1; j_call: TRBJ1-6; cdr3_nt: TGTGCCAGCAGCCTCCGGGACAGATCCAATTCACCCCTCCACTTT; cdr3_aa: CASSLRDRSNSPLHF
v_call: TRBV7-9; clone_size: once; d_call: .; j_call: TRBJ2-3; cdr3_nt: TGTGCCAGCAGCTTAGTTCCGGGCACTAGCACAGATACGCAGTATTTT; cdr3_aa: CASSLVPGTSTDTQYF
v_call: TRBV27; clone_size: .; d_call: TRBD1; j_call: TRBJ2-7; cdr3_nt: TGTGCCAGCAGTTTTGGGACAGGGGGCAGCTACGAGCAGTACTTC; cdr3_aa: CASSFGTGGSYEQYF
v_call: TRBV4-2; clone_size: once; d_call: TRBD1; j_call: TRBJ2-7; cdr3_nt: TGTGCCAGCAGCCTAACGGGACAGGGGGCCCACGAGCAGTACTTC; cdr3_aa: CASSLTGQGAHEQYF
v_call: TRBV29-1; clone_size: .; d_call: .; j_call: TRBJ2-5; cdr3_nt: TGCAGCGTTGAAAAAGACGGTGCCCGGGAGACCCAGTACTTC; cdr3_aa: CSVEKDGARETQYF
v_call: TRBV28; clone_size: .; d_call: .; j_call: TRBJ2-6; cdr3_nt: TGTGCCAGCCGGGGGCAGGGCCGGGCCGACTCTGGGGCCAACGTCCTGACTTTC; cdr3_aa: CASRGQGRADSGANVLTF
v_call: TRBV9; clone_size: few; d_call: .; j_call: TRBJ2-5; cdr3_nt: TGTGCCAGCAGCGTAGGTCTAGGGGCGGAGACCCAGTACTTC; cdr3_aa: CASSVGLGAETQYF
v_call: TRBV27; clone_size: .; d_call: .; j_call: TRBJ1-1; cdr3_nt: TGTGCCAGCCGCGACCTGGGACGGAACACTGAAGCTTTCTTT; cdr3_aa: CASRDLGRNTEAFF
v_call: TRBV19; clone_size: .; d_call: TRBD2; j_call: TRBJ2-1; cdr3_nt: TGTGCCAGCACCCGGGAGGGGGGGACCTCCTACAATGAGCAGTTCTTC; cdr3_aa: CASTREGGTSYNEQFF
v_call: TRBV5-1; clone_size: .; d_call: .; j_call: TRBJ1-1; cdr3_nt: TGCGCCAGCAGCTCTACAGGGAGTGAGGACACTGAAGCTTTCTTT; cdr3_aa: CASSSTGSEDTEAFF
v_call: TRBV10-2; clone_size: once; d_call: .; j_call: TRBJ2-7; cdr3_nt: TGCGCCAGCAGTGCCCGAAGAGACCCCTACGAGCAGTACTTC; cdr3_aa: CASSARRDPYEQYF
v_call: TRBV30; clone_size: once; d_call: .; j_call: TRBJ1-5; cdr3_nt: TGTGCCTGGAGTAGGGCGGGCAATCAGCCCCAGCATTTT; cdr3_aa: CAWSRAGNQPQHF
v_call: TRBV5-6; clone_size: .; d_call: .; j_call: TRBJ2-5; cdr3_nt: TGTGCCAGCAGCTTGTGGGGGGTCCCGGAGACCCAGTACTTC; cdr3_aa: CASSLWGVPETQYF
v_call: TRBV12-5; clone_size: .; d_call: TRBD1; j_call: TRBJ2-5; cdr3_nt: TGTGCTAGTGGTAGCGGACCGGGGACAGGGCAAATCCAGTACTTC; cdr3_aa: CASGSGPGTGQIQYF
v_call: TRBV7-9; clone_size: .; d_call: .; j_call: TRBJ2-1; cdr3_nt: TGTGCCAGCAGCTTAGCCTCGGACAGTTCGGCGCAGTTCTTC; cdr3_aa: CASSLASDSSAQFF
v_call: TRBV18; clone_size: .; d_call: .; j_call: TRBJ2-7; cdr3_nt: TGTGCCAGCTCACCGGAGACAGGCTCCTACGAGCAGTACTTC; cdr3_aa: CASSPETGSYEQYF
v_call: TRBV13; clone_size: .; d_call: TRBD2; j_call: TRBJ2-3; cdr3_nt: TGTGCCAGCAGCTGGGGACTAGCGTACACAGATACGCAGTATTTT; cdr3_aa: CASSWGLAYTDTQYF
v_call: TRBV5-1; clone_size: once; d_call: .; j_call: TRBJ2-2; cdr3_nt: TGCGCCAGCAGGGGATTCGATTATCCGAACACCGGGGAGCTGTTTTTT; cdr3_aa: CASRGFDYPNTGELFF
v_call: TRBV6-5; clone_size: .; d_call: .; j_call: TRBJ1-6; cdr3_nt: TGTGCCAGCAGTACAACGGGTGCCCCTGATTCACCCCTCCACTTT; cdr3_aa: CASSTTGAPDSPLHF
v_call: TRBV5-1; clone_size: .; d_call: .; j_call: TRBJ1-1; cdr3_nt: TGCGCCTCTTCCAACCGGGGGGGAACTGAAGCTTTCTTT; cdr3_aa: CASSNRGGTEAFF
v_call: TRBV7-7; clone_size: .; d_call: .; j_call: TRBJ2-5; cdr3_nt: TGTGCCAGCAGCTTAATGAGGGACTCGGAGACCCAGTACTTC; cdr3_aa: CASSLMRDSETQYF
v_call: TRBV18; clone_size: .; d_call: .; j_call: TRBJ2-2; cdr3_nt: TGTGCCAGCTCACCAGGAGCCGGGGCCGGGGAGCTGTTTTTT; cdr3_aa: CASSPGAGAGELFF
v_call: TRBV19; clone_size: .; d_call: .; j_call: TRBJ2-1; cdr3_nt: TGTGCCAGTAGTATAGGCACCAATGAGCAGTTCTTC; cdr3_aa: CASSIGTNEQFF
v_call: TRBV27; clone_size: few; d_call: TRBD2; j_call: TRBJ2-2; cdr3_nt: TGTGCCAGCAGTTTATCGGGGCTAGCGGGAGGGTACACCGGGGAGCTGTTTTTT; cdr3_aa: CASSLSGLAGGYTGELFF
v_call: TRBV6-5; clone_size: .; d_call: .; j_call: TRBJ2-3; cdr3_nt: TGTGCCAGCACCAAGACAAGATCAGATACGCAGTATTTT; cdr3_aa: CASTKTRSDTQYF
v_call: TRBV19; clone_size: .; d_call: .; j_call: TRBJ1-1; cdr3_nt: TGTGCCAGTAGTATTAGCGCAGGTGAAGCTTTCTTT; cdr3_aa: CASSISAGEAFF
v_call: TRBV29-1; clone_size: .; d_call: .; j_call: TRBJ1-5; cdr3_nt: TGCAGCGTTGAAAAATCTGCGAATGGGCCCCAGCATTTT; cdr3_aa: CSVEKSANGPQHF
v_call: TRBV4-1; clone_size: .; d_call: .; j_call: TRBJ1-4; cdr3_nt: TGCGCCAGCAGCCAAGATATGGGCCGAGGAGAACTGTTTTTT; cdr3_aa: CASSQDMGRGELFF
v_call: TRBV5-1; clone_size: .; d_call: TRBD2; j_call: TRBJ2-5; cdr3_nt: TGCGCCAGCAGCATGACTAGCGGGGAAGAGACCCAGTACTTC; cdr3_aa: CASSMTSGEETQYF
v_call: TRBV6-1; clone_size: .; d_call: TRBD2; j_call: TRBJ2-7; cdr3_nt: TGTGCCAGCACGGTGGGGACTAGCGGGGGACAGTACTTC; cdr3_aa: CASTVGTSGGQYF
v_call: TRBV2; clone_size: .; d_call: TRBD1; j_call: TRBJ1-2; cdr3_nt: TGTGCCAGCAGGACAGACAGGGCCGAAAACTATGGCTACACCTTC; cdr3_aa: CASRTDRAENYGYTF
v_call: TRBV5-1; clone_size: .; d_call: .; j_call: TRBJ2-7; cdr3_nt: TGCGCCAGCAGGGCTAGCGTCTCCTCCTACGAGCAGTACTTC; cdr3_aa: CASRASVSSYEQYF
v_call: TRBV19; clone_size: .; d_call: .; j_call: TRBJ1-1; cdr3_nt: TGTGCCAGTAGTATAAGCCGCGGCGGGGTGAACACTGAAGCTTTCTTT; cdr3_aa: CASSISRGGVNTEAFF
v_call: TRBV7-6; clone_size: few; d_call: TRBD1; j_call: TRBJ2-1; cdr3_nt: TGTGCCAGCAGCTCGTCCCGGGACAGGGGAGGGTCCTACAATGAGCAGTTCTTC; cdr3_aa: CASSSSRDRGGSYNEQFF
v_call: TRBV4-3; clone_size: .; d_call: TRBD2; j_call: TRBJ2-7; cdr3_nt: TGCGCCAGCAGCCTGGGACTAGCGGGGGGAGCCTACGAGCAGTACTTC; cdr3_aa: CASSLGLAGGAYEQYF
v_call: TRBV6-1; clone_size: once; d_call: TRBD1; j_call: TRBJ1-4; cdr3_nt: TGTGCCAGCAAGGACAGGGGAGATGAAAAACTGTTTTTT; cdr3_aa: CASKDRGDEKLFF
v_call: TRBV9; clone_size: once; d_call: .; j_call: TRBJ2-5; cdr3_nt: TGTGCCAGCAGCTTGCGAGGAAGAGCGGAGACCCAGTACTTC; cdr3_aa: CASSLRGRAETQYF
v_call: TRBV5-4; clone_size: .; d_call: TRBD1; j_call: TRBJ1-4; cdr3_nt: TGTGCCAGCAGCTGGGGACAGGGGGTTAATGAAAAACTGTTTTTT; cdr3_aa: CASSWGQGVNEKLFF
v_call: TRBV4-3; clone_size: .; d_call: .; j_call: TRBJ1-4; cdr3_nt: TGCGCCAGCAGCCAATTCTCGGGGGCAACTAATGAAAAACTGTTTTTT; cdr3_aa: CASSQFSGATNEKLFF
v_call: TRBV6-1; clone_size: .; d_call: .; j_call: TRBJ2-7; cdr3_nt: TGTGCCAGCAGTACTAGCACTTCTATGAAGCAGTACTTC; cdr3_aa: CASSTSTSMKQYF
v_call: TRBV19; clone_size: .; d_call: .; j_call: TRBJ2-1; cdr3_nt: TGTGCCAGTAGCTCAGGGGGGGTTAGGCAGTTCTTC; cdr3_aa: CASSSGGVRQFF
v_call: TRBV28; clone_size: .; d_call: .; j_call: TRBJ1-6; cdr3_nt: TGTGCCAGCAGTGTCAGGGGTAATTCACCCCTCCACTTT; cdr3_aa: CASSVRGNSPLHF
v_call: TRBV11-3; clone_size: once; d_call: TRBD1; j_call: TRBJ2-6; cdr3_nt: TGTGCCAGCAGCTCAGGACAGGGGTCGAGCTCTGGGGCCAACGTCCTGACTTTC; cdr3_aa: CASSSGQGSSSGANVLTF
v_call: TRBV7-2; clone_size: .; d_call: .; j_call: TRBJ1-3; cdr3_nt: TGTGCCAGCAGCCCAGCCGCTGGAAACACCATATATTTT; cdr3_aa: CASSPAAGNTIYF
v_call: TRBV27; clone_size: .; d_call: .; j_call: TRBJ1-1; cdr3_nt: TGTGCCAGCAGTTTTCGAGATGAAGCTTTCTTT; cdr3_aa: CASSFRDEAFF
v_call: TRBV7-2; clone_size: .; d_call: .; j_call: TRBJ2-5; cdr3_nt: TGTGCCAGCAGCAGGAAAGGGAGGGAGACCCAGTACTTC; cdr3_aa: CASSRKGRETQYF
v_call: TRBV4-3; clone_size: .; d_call: .; j_call: TRBJ2-2; cdr3_nt: TGCGCCAGCAGCCAAGTATTGGGCGGTAGGTCGACCGGGGAGCTGTTTTTT; cdr3_aa: CASSQVLGGRSTGELFF
v_call: TRBV5-4; clone_size: .; d_call: .; j_call: TRBJ2-5; cdr3_nt: TGTGCCAGCAGCTCCGGGGAGACCCAGTACTTC; cdr3_aa: CASSSGETQYF
v_call: TRBV6-1; clone_size: .; d_call: TRBD2; j_call: TRBJ2-1; cdr3_nt: TGTGCCAGCAGTGTACTAGCGGGAGGAGGCAAGAATGAGCAGTTCTTC; cdr3_aa: CASSVLAGGGKNEQFF
v_call: TRBV10-3; clone_size: .; d_call: TRBD1; j_call: TRBJ1-2; cdr3_nt: TGTGCCATCAGTCGACAGGGTCTGGACTATGGCTACACCTTC; cdr3_aa: CAISRQGLDYGYTF
v_call: TRBV11-3; clone_size: .; d_call: .; j_call: TRBJ2-7; cdr3_nt: TGTGCCAGCAGCGTCGGACGGGACTACGAGCAGTACTTC; cdr3_aa: CASSVGRDYEQYF
v_call: TRBV6-5; clone_size: once; d_call: .; j_call: TRBJ1-5; cdr3_nt: TGTGCCAGCAGTTACTCGAGCAATCAGCCCCAGCATTTT; cdr3_aa: CASSYSSNQPQHF
v_call: TRBV6-1; clone_size: .; d_call: .; j_call: TRBJ2-7; cdr3_nt: TGTGCCAGCAGCCTAGGGGGCGAGCAGTACTTC; cdr3_aa: CASSLGGEQYF
v_call: TRBV7-9; clone_size: once; d_call: .; j_call: TRBJ2-7; cdr3_nt: TGTGCCAGCAGATCTACAGGGGGGGGCTACGAGCAGTACTTC; cdr3_aa: CASRSTGGGYEQYF
v_call: TRBV7-6; clone_size: .; d_call: .; j_call: TRBJ2-3; cdr3_nt: TGTGCCAGCAGCCCGACTGGGGATACGCAGTATTTT; cdr3_aa: CASSPTGDTQYF
v_call: TRBV7-2; clone_size: .; d_call: TRBD2; j_call: TRBJ2-5; cdr3_nt: TGTGCCAGCAGCAAAAAGCGGGGGGGAGTGACCCAGTACTTC; cdr3_aa: CASSKKRGGVTQYF
v_call: TRBV11-1; clone_size: .; d_call: .; j_call: TRBJ1-1; cdr3_nt: TGTGCCAGCAGGCGCAAGGGGGACCCTCTTTTTGGGAACACTGAAGCTTTCTTT; cdr3_aa: CASRRKGDPLFGNTEAFF